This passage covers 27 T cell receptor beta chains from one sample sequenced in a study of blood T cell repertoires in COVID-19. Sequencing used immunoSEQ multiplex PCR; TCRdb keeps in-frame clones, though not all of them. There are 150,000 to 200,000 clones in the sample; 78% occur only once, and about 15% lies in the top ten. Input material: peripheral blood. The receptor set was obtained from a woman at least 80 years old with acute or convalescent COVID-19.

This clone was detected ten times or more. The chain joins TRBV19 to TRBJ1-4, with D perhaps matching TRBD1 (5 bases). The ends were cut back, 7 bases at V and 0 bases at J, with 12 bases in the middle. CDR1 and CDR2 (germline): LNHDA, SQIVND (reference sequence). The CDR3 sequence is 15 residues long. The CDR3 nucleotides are TGTGCCAGTAATCAGGGTCTTGCAACTAATGAAAAACTGTTTTTT. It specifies CASNQGLATNEKLFF. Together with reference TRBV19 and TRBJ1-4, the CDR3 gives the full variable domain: DGGITQSPKYLFRKEGQNVTLSCEQNLNHDAMYWYRQDPGQGLRLIYYSQIVNDFQKGDIAEGYSVSREKKESFPLTVTSAQKNPTAFYLCASNQGLATNEKLFFGSGTQLSVL.

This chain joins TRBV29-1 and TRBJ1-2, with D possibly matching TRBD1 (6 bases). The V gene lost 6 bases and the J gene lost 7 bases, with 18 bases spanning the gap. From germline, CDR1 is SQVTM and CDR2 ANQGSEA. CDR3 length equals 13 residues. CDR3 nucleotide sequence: TGCAGCGTAATTCCAGGGGTTCGGGGTGGCTACACCTTC. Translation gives CSVIPGVRGGYTF. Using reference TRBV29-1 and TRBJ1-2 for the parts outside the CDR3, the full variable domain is SAVISQKPSRDICQRGTSLTIQCQVDSQVTMMFWYRQQPGQSLTLIATANQGSEATYESGFVIDKFPISRPNLTFSTLTVSNMSPEDSSIYLCSVIPGVRGGYTFGSGTRLTVV.

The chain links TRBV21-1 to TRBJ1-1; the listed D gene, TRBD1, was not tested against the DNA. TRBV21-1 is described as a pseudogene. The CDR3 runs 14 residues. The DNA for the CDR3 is TGTGCCAGCAGCAAATGGGACAGACCGACTGAAGCTTTCTTT. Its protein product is CASSKWDRPTEAFF.

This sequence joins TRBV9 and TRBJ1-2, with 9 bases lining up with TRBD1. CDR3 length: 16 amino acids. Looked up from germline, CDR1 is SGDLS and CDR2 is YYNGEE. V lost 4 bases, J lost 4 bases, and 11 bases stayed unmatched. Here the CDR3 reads CASSPQGQGGLYGYTF. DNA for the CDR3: TGTGCCAGCAGCCCTCAGGGACAGGGCGGGCTCTATGGCTACACCTTC.

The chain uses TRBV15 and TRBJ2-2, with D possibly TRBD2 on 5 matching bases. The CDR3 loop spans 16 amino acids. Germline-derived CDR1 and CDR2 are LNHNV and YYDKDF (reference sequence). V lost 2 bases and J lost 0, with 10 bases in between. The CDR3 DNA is TGTGCCACCAGCAGACTTAGCGCCACGAACACCGGGGAGCTGTTTTTT. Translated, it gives CATSRLSATNTGELFF.

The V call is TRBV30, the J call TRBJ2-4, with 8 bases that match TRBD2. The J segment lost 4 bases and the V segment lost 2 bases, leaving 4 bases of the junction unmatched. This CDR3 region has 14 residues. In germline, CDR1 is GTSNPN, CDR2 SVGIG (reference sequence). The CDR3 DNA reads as TGTGCCTGGAGTTTCGGGGGGGGTAAAAACATTCAGTACTTC. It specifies CAWSFGGGKNIQYF.

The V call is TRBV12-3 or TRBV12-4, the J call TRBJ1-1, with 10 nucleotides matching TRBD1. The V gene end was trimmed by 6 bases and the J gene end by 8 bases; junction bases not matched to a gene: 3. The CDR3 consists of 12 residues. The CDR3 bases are TGTGCCAGCAGCCTGACAGGGGGCGAAGCTTTCTTT. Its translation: CASSLTGGEAFF.

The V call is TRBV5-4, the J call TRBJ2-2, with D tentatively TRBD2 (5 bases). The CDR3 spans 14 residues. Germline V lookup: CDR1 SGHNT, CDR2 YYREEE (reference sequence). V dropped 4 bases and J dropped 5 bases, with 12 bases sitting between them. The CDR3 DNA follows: TGTGCCAGCAGCCCCCCTAGCCTTACCGGGGAGCTGTTTTTT. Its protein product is CASSPPSLTGELFF.

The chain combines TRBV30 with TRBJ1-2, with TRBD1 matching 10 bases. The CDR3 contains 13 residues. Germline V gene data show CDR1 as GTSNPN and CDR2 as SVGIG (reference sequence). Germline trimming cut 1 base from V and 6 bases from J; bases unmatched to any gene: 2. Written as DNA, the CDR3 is TGTGCCTGGAGTGGGACAGGGGGGCATGGCTACACCTTC. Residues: CAWSGTGGHGYTF. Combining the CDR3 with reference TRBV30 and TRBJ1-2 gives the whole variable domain SQTIHQWPATLVQPVGSPLSLECTVEGTSNPNLYWYRQAAGRGLQLLFYSVGIGQISSEVPQNLSASRPQDRQFILSSKKLLLSDSGFYLCAWSGTGGHGYTFGSGTRLTVV.

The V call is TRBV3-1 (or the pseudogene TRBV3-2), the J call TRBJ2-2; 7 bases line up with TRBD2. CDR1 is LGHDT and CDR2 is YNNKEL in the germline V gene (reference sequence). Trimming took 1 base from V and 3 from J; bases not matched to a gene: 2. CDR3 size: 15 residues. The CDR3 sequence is CASSQAAGYTGELFF. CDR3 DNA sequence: TGTGCCAGCAGCCAAGCAGCGGGGTACACCGGGGAGCTGTTTTTT.

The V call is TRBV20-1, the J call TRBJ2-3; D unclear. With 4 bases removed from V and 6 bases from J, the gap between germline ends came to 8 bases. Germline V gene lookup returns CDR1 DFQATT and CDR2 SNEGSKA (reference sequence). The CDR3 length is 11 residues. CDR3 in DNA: TGCAGTGCTACCCGGAGCGATACGCAGTATTTT. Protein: CSATRSDTQYF.

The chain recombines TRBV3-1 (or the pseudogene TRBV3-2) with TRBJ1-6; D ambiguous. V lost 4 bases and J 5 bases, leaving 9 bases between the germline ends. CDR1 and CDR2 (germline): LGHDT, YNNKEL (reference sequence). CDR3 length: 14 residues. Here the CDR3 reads CASSRGPNNSPLHF. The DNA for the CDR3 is TGTGCCAGCAGCCGCGGGCCAAATAATTCACCCCTCCACTTT.

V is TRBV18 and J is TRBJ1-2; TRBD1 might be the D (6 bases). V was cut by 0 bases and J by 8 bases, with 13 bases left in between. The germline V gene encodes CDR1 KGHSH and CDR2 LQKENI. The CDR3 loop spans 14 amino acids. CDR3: CASSPPIKGDGYTF. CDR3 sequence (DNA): TGTGCCAGCTCACCACCGATCAAGGGGGACGGCTACACCTTC.

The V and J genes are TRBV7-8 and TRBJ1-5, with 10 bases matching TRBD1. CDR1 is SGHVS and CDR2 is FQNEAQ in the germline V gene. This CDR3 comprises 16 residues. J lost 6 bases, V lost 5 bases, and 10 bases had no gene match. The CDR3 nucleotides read TGTGCCAGCAGCCGTACCGGGACAGGGGAGGGTCAGCCCCAGCATTTT. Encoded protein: CASSRTGTGEGQPQHF.

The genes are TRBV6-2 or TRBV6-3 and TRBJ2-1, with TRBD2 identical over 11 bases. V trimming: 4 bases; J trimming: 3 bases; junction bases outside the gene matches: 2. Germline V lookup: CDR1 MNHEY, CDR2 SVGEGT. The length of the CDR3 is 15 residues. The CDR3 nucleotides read TGTGCCAGCAGTTCCGGGACTAGCGGCTACAATGAGCAGTTCTTC. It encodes CASSSGTSGYNEQFF.

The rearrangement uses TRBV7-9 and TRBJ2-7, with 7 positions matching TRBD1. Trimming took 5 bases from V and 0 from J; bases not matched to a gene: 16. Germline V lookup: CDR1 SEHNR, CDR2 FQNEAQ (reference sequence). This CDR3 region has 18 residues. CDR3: CASSAGGVVGRSSYEQYF. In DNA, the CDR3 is TGTGCCAGCAGCGCAGGGGGTGTCGTGGGCAGGAGCTCCTACGAGCAGTACTTC.

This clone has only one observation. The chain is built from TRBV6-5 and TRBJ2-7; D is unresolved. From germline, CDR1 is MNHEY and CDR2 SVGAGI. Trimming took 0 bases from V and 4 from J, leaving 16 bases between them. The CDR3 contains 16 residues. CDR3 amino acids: CASSYSAAQRRYEQYF. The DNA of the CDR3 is TGTGCCAGCAGTTACTCGGCGGCTCAGCGAAGGTACGAGCAGTACTTC.

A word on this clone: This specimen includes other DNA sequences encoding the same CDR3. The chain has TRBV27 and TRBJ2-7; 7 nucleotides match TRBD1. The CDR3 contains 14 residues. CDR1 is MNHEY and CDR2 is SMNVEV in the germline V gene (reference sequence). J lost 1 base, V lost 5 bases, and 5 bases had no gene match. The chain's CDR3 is CASSGQASSYEQYF. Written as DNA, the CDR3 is TGTGCCAGCAGTGGACAGGCCTCTTCCTACGAGCAGTACTTC.

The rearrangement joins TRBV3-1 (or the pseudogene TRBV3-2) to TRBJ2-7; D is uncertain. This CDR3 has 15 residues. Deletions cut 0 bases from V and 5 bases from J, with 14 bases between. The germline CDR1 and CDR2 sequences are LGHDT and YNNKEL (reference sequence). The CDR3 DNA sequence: TGTGCCAGCAGCCAAGATAGGTGGTCTAGAAACGAGCAGTACTTC. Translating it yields CASSQDRWSRNEQYF.

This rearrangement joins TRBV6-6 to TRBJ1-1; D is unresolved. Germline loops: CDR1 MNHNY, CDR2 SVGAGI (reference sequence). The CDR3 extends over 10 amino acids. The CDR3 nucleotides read TGTGCTAGCGTGAGAACTGAAGCTTTCTTT. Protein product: CASVRTEAFF.

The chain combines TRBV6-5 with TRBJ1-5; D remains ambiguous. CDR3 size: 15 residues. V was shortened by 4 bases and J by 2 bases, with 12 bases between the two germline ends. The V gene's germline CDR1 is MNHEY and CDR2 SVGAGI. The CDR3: CASSLGAGGNQPQHF. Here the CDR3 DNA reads TGTGCCAGCAGTTTAGGAGCCGGGGGCAATCAGCCCCAGCATTTT.

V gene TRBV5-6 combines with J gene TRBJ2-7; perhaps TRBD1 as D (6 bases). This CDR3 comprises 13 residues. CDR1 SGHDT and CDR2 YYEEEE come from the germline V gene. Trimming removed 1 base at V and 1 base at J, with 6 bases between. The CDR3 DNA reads TGTGCCAGCAGCTTGACAGGGTCCTACGAGCAGTACTTC. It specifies CASSLTGSYEQYF.

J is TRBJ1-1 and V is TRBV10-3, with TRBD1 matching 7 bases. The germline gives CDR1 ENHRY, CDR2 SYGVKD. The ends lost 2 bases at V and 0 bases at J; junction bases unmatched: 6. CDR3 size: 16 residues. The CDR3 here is CAISERGQSMNTEAFF. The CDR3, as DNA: TGTGCCATCAGTGAGCGGGGACAGTCCATGAACACTGAAGCTTTCTTT.

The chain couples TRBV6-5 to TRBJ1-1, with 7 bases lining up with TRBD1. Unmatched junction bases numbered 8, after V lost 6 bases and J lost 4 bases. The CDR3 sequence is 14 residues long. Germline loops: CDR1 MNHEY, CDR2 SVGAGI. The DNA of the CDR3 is TGTGCCAGCAGAAGACAGGGATCGGGCACTGAAGCTTTCTTT. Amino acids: CASRRQGSGTEAFF.

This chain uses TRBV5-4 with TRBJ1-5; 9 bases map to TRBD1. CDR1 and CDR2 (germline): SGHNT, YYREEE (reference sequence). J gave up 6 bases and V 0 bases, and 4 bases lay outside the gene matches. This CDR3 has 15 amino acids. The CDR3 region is CASSLDRGLSQPQHF. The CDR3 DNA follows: TGTGCCAGCAGCTTGGACAGGGGGCTAAGTCAGCCCCAGCATTTT.

DNA of the CDR3: TGTGCCAGCAGCTCGGGACTAGCGGGGGCATACAATGAGCAGTTCTTC. Its translation is CASSSGLAGAYNEQFF. The genes are TRBV5-5 and TRBJ2-1; 14 bases agree with TRBD2. The V segment lost 3 bases and the J segment 4 bases; nucleotides outside the gene matches: 3. The CDR3 contains 16 residues. CDR1 and CDR2 (germline): SGHKS, YYEKEE (reference sequence).

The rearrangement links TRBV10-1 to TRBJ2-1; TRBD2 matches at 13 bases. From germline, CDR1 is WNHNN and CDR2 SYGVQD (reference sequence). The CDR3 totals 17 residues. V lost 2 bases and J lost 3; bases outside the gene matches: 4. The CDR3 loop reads CASSEKGTSGIYNEQFF. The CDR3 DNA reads TGCGCCAGCAGTGAGAAAGGGACTAGCGGGATCTACAATGAGCAGTTCTTC.